One T cell receptor beta chain is described in this entry. Antigen unknown. The entry originates in a study of OX40 agonist ivuxolimab in advanced cancers. On the study more broadly: Patients received the agonistic anti-OX40 (CD134) antibody ivuxolimab. Averaging 60 years in age, with a range of roughly 20 to 90, the cohort was 65% to 85% male.

Losses at the gene ends were 4 bases for V and 0 bases for J; bases not matched to a gene: 7. The CDR3 totals 16 residues. The germline gives CDR1 LNHDA, CDR2 SQIVND (reference sequence). Only in-frame clones appear in the TCRdb table, and some are missing; sequencing was by immunoSEQ multiplex PCR. The profile shows over 80,000 clones, about 93% of them singletons. Study findings and constraints: At 0.1 to 3.0 mg/kg and by week 6, CD4+ and CD8+ T cells in the blood had expanded clonally.

The clonotype originates from an adult with an advanced solid tumor such as melanoma, head and neck, liver or kidney cancer. The sample consisted of CD4+ or CD8+ T cells sorted from blood, taken in a trial of the OX40 agonist ivuxolimab. V is TRBV19 and J is TRBJ1-2, with 8 bases that match TRBD1. The CDR3 DNA reads as TGTGCCAGTAGTAACGCCGGGACAGGCACTAACTATGGCTACACCTTC. Its translation is CASSNAGTGTNYGYTF. Filled out from reference TRBV19 and TRBJ1-2, the complete variable domain reads DGGITQSPKYLFRKEGQNVTLSCEQNLNHDAMYWYRQDPGQGLRLIYYSQIVNDFQKGDIAEGYSVSREKKESFPLTVTSAQKNPTAFYLCASSNAGTGTNYGYTFGSGTRLTVV.